This T cell receptor beta chain came from a study of cytomegalovirus exposure and HLA in healthy donors. Notes on the study in general: There were some 150 TCR beta chains listed as cytomegalovirus-associated. Reported results showed that the classifier diagnosed cytomegalovirus status with high specificity and sensitivity.

TCRdb's copy holds only in-frame clones and misses some; the assay was immunoSEQ multiplex PCR. Among 45,000 to 65,000 clones listed, 75% to 95% were seen once. This CDR3 has 16 residues. The germline CDR1 and CDR2 sequences are MGHRA and YSYEKL. V gave up 2 bases and J gave up 7 bases; unmatched junction bases: 13. For this clone: The antigen remains unidentified.

The sequenced material came from PBMCs. This sequence originates from a man aged 18 to 30 in good health and CMV-seronegative. The rearrangement uses TRBV4-1 and TRBJ1-2; 7 nucleotides align to TRBD1. The CDR3 DNA sequence: TGCGCCAGCAGCCAATTCGGACAGGCGAAGGCTCGTGGCTACACCTTC. It codes for CASSQFGQAKARGYTF.